Below are 13 T cell receptor beta chains sequenced from a single sample in a study of T cell responses to AZD1222 COVID-19 vaccine. Using immunoSEQ multiplex PCR, the repertoire was profiled, and TCRdb retains in-frame clones only, with some absent. The repertoire has 100,000 to 150,000 clones, about 93% of them found once; the top ten carry roughly 4.2%. This specimen was peripheral blood, taken 28 days after the second dose of the MenACWY control vaccine. These receptors came from an adult who received the MenACWY meningococcal vaccine as a control.

The chain carries TRBV6-5 and TRBJ1-2; TRBD1 is a possible D gene (6 bases). V lost 4 bases to trimming and J lost 0 bases, with 12 bases between them. The germline gives CDR1 MNHEY, CDR2 SVGAGI. The CDR3 is 15 residues long. This CDR3 is CASSSSGASNYGYTF. The CDR3 DNA reads TGTGCCAGCAGTTCCTCGGGGGCCTCTAACTATGGCTACACCTTC.

This clone was counted a few times. The J gene is TRBJ1-2, the V gene TRBV5-1; the D is unclear. The CDR3 length is 15 residues. With 3 bases removed from V and 0 bases from J, the gap between germline ends came to 12 bases. The germline V gene has CDR1 SGHRS and CDR2 YFSETQ. The CDR3 is CASSSAGQANYGYTF. The CDR3 DNA is TGCGCCAGCAGCTCGGCAGGCCAAGCTAACTATGGCTACACCTTC.

The chain recombines TRBV4-1 with TRBJ2-3; 10 bases are a match to TRBD2. The junction had 6 bases not matched to a gene; V was cut back by 0 bases and J by 3 bases. Germline-derived CDR1 and CDR2 are MGHRA and YSYEKL. The CDR3 contains 17 residues. CDR3 residues: CASSQDVLAGVTDTQYF. The DNA of the CDR3 is TGCGCCAGCAGCCAAGATGTCCTAGCGGGAGTGACAGATACGCAGTATTTT.

V gene TRBV9 combines with J gene TRBJ2-2; TRBD2 matches at 12 bases. V lost 4 bases, J lost 5 bases, and 12 bases stayed unmatched. Germline V CDR1 and CDR2: SGDLS, YYNGEE. This CDR3 has 18 residues. The CDR3, as DNA: TGTGCCAGCAGCCCAGCAGGTTCTAGCGGGAGGGTTACCGGGGAGCTGTTTTTT. Amino acids: CASSPAGSSGRVTGELFF. The full variable domain, its missing parts supplied by reference TRBV9 and TRBJ2-2, is DSGVTQTPKHLITATGQRVTLRCSPRSGDLSVYWYQQSLDQGLQFLIQYYNGEERAKGNILERFSAQQFPDLHSELNLSSLELGDSALYFCASSPAGSSGRVTGELFFGEGSRLTVL.

V usage is TRBV2 and J usage is TRBJ2-7, with D perhaps matching TRBD1 (6 bases). The germline CDR1 and CDR2 sequences are SNHLY and FYNNEI. V lost 2 bases, J lost 7 bases, and 24 bases lay in between. The CDR3 loop spans 17 amino acids. The CDR3 bases are TGTGCCAGCAGTGAAACGTCGGTGGGCAGGGGCCCTAGGGAGCAGTACTTC. Protein product: CASSETSVGRGPREQYF.

As DNA, the CDR3 is TGTGCCAGCAGCTTACCCCGTTGGGGACGAGGCGGCACTGAAGCTTTCTTT. Protein product: CASSLPRWGRGGTEAFF. This rearrangement joins TRBV7-2 to TRBJ1-1, with D possibly TRBD1 on 5 matching bases. V was cut by 2 bases and J by 4 bases, with 20 bases left in between. Germline V lookup: CDR1 SGHTA, CDR2 FQGNSA. This CDR3 spans 17 amino acids.

The CDR3 DNA sequence: TGTGCCAGCAGCCAAGGGGCGGTTTCGGATGGCTACACCTTC. It translates to CASSQGAVSDGYTF. The chain combines TRBV3-1 (or the pseudogene TRBV3-2) with TRBJ1-2; D gene ambiguous. The CDR3 length is 14 residues. Looked up from germline, CDR1 is LGHDT and CDR2 is YNNKEL (reference sequence). V lost 1 base and J 6 bases, leaving 12 bases between the germline ends.

This clone was seen only once. This rearrangement joins TRBV6-5 to TRBJ2-2; the D is unclear. The CDR3 covers 14 residues. Per germline, CDR1 MNHEY and CDR2 SVGAGI. V was pared by 2 bases and J by 3 bases, with 7 bases between. CDR3 residues: CASSYGRYTGELFF. The CDR3 DNA sequence: TGTGCCAGCAGTTACGGGCGCTACACCGGGGAGCTGTTTTTT.

This clone was seen a handful of times. CDR3 loop: CASSLGTTENSPLHF. The CDR3 DNA follows: TGTGCCAGCAGTCTCGGTACGACAGAAAATTCACCCCTCCACTTT. The rearrangement links TRBV6-4 to TRBJ1-6; tentatively, D is TRBD1 (5 bases). Trimming pared 5 bases from V and 7 bases from J, leaving 15 bases between. The CDR3 extends over 15 amino acids. Germline V gene data show CDR1 as MRHNA and CDR2 as SNTAGT.

V gene TRBV20-1 combines with J gene TRBJ1-1; D is unclear. The V gene lost 7 bases and the J gene lost 7 bases, with 13 bases spanning the gap. The V gene's germline CDR1 is DFQATT and CDR2 SNEGSKA (reference sequence). The CDR3 totals 11 residues. CDR3 residues: CSVRPKGEAFF. CDR3 nucleotides: TGCAGTGTGCGACCCAAGGGTGAAGCTTTCTTT.

V gene TRBV14 combines with J gene TRBJ1-1, with D perhaps matching TRBD1 (6 bases). The CDR3 is made up of 14 amino acids. Germline V CDR1 and CDR2: SGHDN, FVKESK. The V end was cut by 5 bases, the J end by 0 bases, with 10 bases between. The CDR3 sequence is CASSKDSLNTEAFF. CDR3 in DNA: TGTGCCAGCAGCAAGGACAGCCTGAACACTGAAGCTTTCTTT.

This clone was found once. The chain is built from TRBV19 and TRBJ1-2; TRBD1 matches 9 bases. The junction had 8 bases not matched to a gene; V was cut back by 5 bases and J by 7 bases. The CDR3 has 14 amino acids. Germline CDR1 and CDR2: LNHDA and SQIVND (reference sequence). The CDR3 nucleotides read TGTGCCAGTAGTCGCTGGGACAGGGACGGTGGCTACACCTTC. This codes for CASSRWDRDGGYTF.

The chain has TRBV2 and TRBJ1-5; 7 nucleotides line up with TRBD1. Unmatched junction bases numbered 6, after V lost 9 bases and J lost 4 bases. The CDR3 spans 13 residues. Germline CDR1 SNHLY, CDR2 FYNNEI. The CDR3 protein is CASKQGRNQPQHF. The CDR3 coding sequence is TGTGCCAGTAAACAGGGGCGGAATCAGCCCCAGCATTTT.